This TCR beta chain was found in a study of T cell changes during pregnancy in multiple sclerosis. CDR1 and CDR2 (germline): LNHDA, SQIVND (reference sequence). CDR3 length equals 15 residues. V lost 9 bases and J 5 bases, leaving 19 bases between the germline ends. Measured with immunoSEQ multiplex PCR; TCRdb has only the in-frame clones, and not every one. The sample holds about 64,000 clones, around 97% seen once. The chain has TRBV19 and TRBJ2-2; TRBD1 is a possible D gene (5 bases). The input for sequencing was CD8+ T cells from peripheral blood mononuclear cells, taken after pregnancy. This receptor was obtained from a female donor with multiple sclerosis, enrolled in a pregnancy study. CDR3 protein: CASRVDNGDTGELFF. Here the CDR3 DNA reads TGTGCCAGCAGGGTCGACAATGGGGATACCGGGGAGCTGTTTTTT.